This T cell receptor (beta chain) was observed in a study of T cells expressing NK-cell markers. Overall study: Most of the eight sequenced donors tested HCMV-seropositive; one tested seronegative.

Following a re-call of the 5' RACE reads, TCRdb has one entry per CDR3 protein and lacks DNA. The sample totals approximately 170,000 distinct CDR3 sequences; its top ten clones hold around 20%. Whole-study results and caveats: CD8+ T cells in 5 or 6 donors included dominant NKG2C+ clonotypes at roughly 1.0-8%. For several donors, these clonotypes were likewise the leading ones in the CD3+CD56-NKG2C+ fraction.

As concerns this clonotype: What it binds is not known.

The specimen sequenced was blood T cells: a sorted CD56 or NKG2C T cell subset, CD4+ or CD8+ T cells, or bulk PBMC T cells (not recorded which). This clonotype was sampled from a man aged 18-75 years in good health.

The CDR3 sequence: CASNNRTGYYYGYTF. The chain joins TRBV19 to TRBJ1-2; no DNA is available, so the TRBD1 call from TCRdb remains unchecked. The germline CDR1 and CDR2 sequences are LNHDA and SQIVND (reference sequence). The CDR3 contains 15 residues.